These 10 T cell receptor beta chains were sequenced from one sample in a study of blood T cells in healthy people across ages. Alongside a J-beta primer mix, a sample-barcoded 5' primer served in a second PCR lasting about 7 to 12 cycles. Via MiXCR, TCRdb re-called the 5' RACE reads, giving one row per CDR3 protein. The table records a few hundred thousand distinct CDR3 sequences, approximately 27% of them present only once. The sequenced sample was blood. The receptors shown here come from a woman in her seventies in good health.

The rearrangement links TRBV4-3 to TRBJ2-3; D is possibly TRBD1 (6 bases). There are 16 residues in the CDR3. Germline V gene data show CDR1 as LGHNA and CDR2 as YSLEER. V lost 0 bases to trimming and J lost 2 bases, with 12 bases between them. This chain's CDR3 is CASSQEGAPNTDTQYF. The CDR3, as DNA: TGCGCCAGCAGCCAAGAGGGGGCCCCTAACACAGATACGCAGTATTTT.

This clonotype was detected only a few times. V is TRBV2 and J is TRBJ2-7, with D possibly called TRBD1 or TRBD2 (5 bases each). The CDR3 runs to 14 residues. Germline CDR1 and CDR2: SNHLY and FYNNEI. Trimming shortened V by 7 bases and J by 6 bases, and 19 bases separated the two germline ends. CDR3 bases: TGTGCCAGCACCCTCCGAGAGGGGAATGCCGAGCAGTACTTC. Protein product: CASTLREGNAEQYF.

The rearrangement uses TRBV6-1 and TRBJ2-4; D possibly uses TRBD1 or TRBD2 (5 bases each). CDR1 is MNHNS, CDR2 SASEGT, per germline. The CDR3 spans 14 residues. V was shortened by 6 bases and J by 8 bases, with 17 bases between the two germline ends. In nucleotides, the CDR3 is TGTGCCAGCAGGATACACGGGACGGCAGACATTCAGTACTTC. It codes for CASRIHGTADIQYF.

The chain joins TRBV7-8 to TRBJ1-3, with 7 nucleotides matching TRBD1. The CDR3 length is 15 residues. CDR1 is SGHVS and CDR2 is FQNEAQ in the germline V gene. With V trimmed by 2 bases and J by 4 bases, 5 bases remained unmatched. DNA for the CDR3: TGTGCCAGCAGCTTATTAACAGGGGTGGGAAACACCATATATTTT. It is translated as CASSLLTGVGNTIYF.

This clonotype was detected only a few times. V gene TRBV7-2 combines with J gene TRBJ2-5, with 10 bases lining up with TRBD2. The CDR3 has 16 amino acids. Germline V gene data show CDR1 as SGHTA and CDR2 as FQGNSA. Trimming removed 3 bases from V and 2 bases from J; junction bases left unmatched: 6. CDR3 in DNA: TGTGCCAGCAGCTTCCATTCACTAGCGGGGCAAGAGACCCAGTACTTC. Translating it yields CASSFHSLAGQETQYF. Variable domain in full (rest from reference TRBV7-2 and TRBJ2-5): GAGVSQSPSNKVTEKGKDVELRCDPISGHTALYWYRQSLGQGLEFLIYFQGNSAPDKSGLPSDRFSAERTGGSVSTLTIQRTQQEDSAVYLCASSFHSLAGQETQYFGPGTRLLVL.

The rearrangement links TRBV24-1 to TRBJ2-7; D call uncertain. Trimming took off 0 bases at V and 3 bases at J, with 8 bases between the two ends. CDR1 and CDR2 from the germline V gene are KGHDR and SFDVKD. This CDR3 is built from 14 residues. The chain's CDR3 is CATSDLRRIYEQYF. CDR3 DNA: TGTGCCACCAGTGATTTGCGACGGATCTACGAGCAGTACTTC.

This sequence joins TRBV20-1 and TRBJ2-7, with D uncertain. Trimming removed 0 bases from V and 0 bases from J, with 12 bases in between. The CDR3 totals 15 residues. Germline V lookup: CDR1 DFQATT, CDR2 SNEGSKA (reference sequence). Here the CDR3 DNA reads TGCAGTGCTAGAGAAAGTGGTGTTCTCTCCTACGAGCAGTACTTC. Translating gives CSARESGVLSYEQYF.

This clonotype was found a few times. One end of the junction fails to match germline, which may point to a read error. The rearrangement uses TRBV12-3 or TRBV12-4 and TRBJ2-1, with TRBD2 identical over 13 bases. The CDR3 sequence is 14 residues long. The CDR3 coding sequence is TGTGCCAGCAGTCCACGGACTAGCGGGGGCCATCAGATCTTC. It codes for CASSPRTSGGHQIF.

This clonotype has only a few counts. CDR3 in amino acids: CASSRDIYQETQYF. The CDR3 bases are TGTGCCAGCAGCCGGGACATCTACCAAGAGACCCAGTACTTC. V usage is TRBV9 and J usage is TRBJ2-5; D may be TRBD1 (6 bases). The CDR3 consists of 14 residues. The V gene lost 4 bases and the J gene lost 0 bases, with 10 bases spanning the gap. CDR1 and CDR2 (germline): SGDLS, YYNGEE.

The table lists this clonotype with a few counts. The chain has TRBV20-1 and TRBJ2-5, with D perhaps matching TRBD2 (5 bases). This CDR3 has 15 residues. CDR1 is DFQATT, CDR2 SNEGSKA, per germline (reference sequence). The V gene lost 6 bases and the J gene lost 1 base, with 18 bases spanning the gap. The CDR3 DNA reads TGCAGTGCACATCCCGCGGCCGCGGGCCAAGAGACCCAGTACTTC. The encoded protein is CSAHPAAAGQETQYF.